What follows is one TCR beta chain and its context. Its target antigen remains unknown. Base-call qualities are not available, and no considerably larger clone is one nucleotide away. Trimming removed 3 bases from V and 4 bases from J, leaving 22 bases between the germline ends. Reading from cysteine to phenylalanine, the CDR3 counts 18 amino acids. CDR3 DNA is the only sequence kept; it has 54 bases, read in frame from the first base. Via the germline V gene (reference sequence), CDR1 is LGHDT and CDR2 YNNKEL. Peripheral blood CD8+ and CD4+ T cells from healthy donors, Susac syndrome patients and multiple sclerosis patients were profiled by high-throughput TCR beta sequencing. Recently defined diagnostic criteria for definite or probable disease were met by the Susac syndrome patients. Bulk CD8+ and CD4+ T cells were purified by magnetic negative isolation, whereas CD8+ TEMRA cells were enriched by FACS. Blood was collected in EDTA tubes and processed within 24 hours, with PBMCs isolated through density gradient centrifugation. PBMCs intended for TCR sequencing were cryopreserved in liquid nitrogen and thawed later in a water bath at 37 degrees C. A purity of at least 90% was achieved for sorted or isolated CD4+, CD8+ and CD8+ TEMRA cells.

RNA was extracted using the RNeasy kit, and roughly 0.5 to 1 microgram was reverse transcribed with random hexamers. The immunoSEQ multiplex PCR assay, which covers 54 Vbeta and 13 Jbeta segments, was used to amplify TCR beta CDR3 regions. PCR amplification bias was corrected by using a synthetic template baseline for primer optimization and computational correction. Per the original workflow: Reads were assigned to V, D and J genes according to IMGT and analyzed in immunoSEQ Analyzer, with only productive sequences retained. Clonality was computed as one minus Shannon entropy normalized by log2 of the number of productive unique sequences. Public and private clones were assessed among the 100 most prevalent clones of each patient and control. Clones were defined as Susac-specific when absent from the healthy and MS cohorts, from about 1,100 published viral clones and from other ImmuneACCESS disease sequences. TCRdb's own reprocessing of the public reads used fastp at Q25 and MiXCR and kept productive beta chains. Here each entry gathers all rows of one CDR3 protein and keeps the most common genes and DNA. TCRdb, not the original authors, processed these V and J calls. This sample has about 210,000 distinct CDR3 sequences in its table, and around 93% of those were observed once. The ten largest clones take up around 0.15% of the sample.

This sample was taken from a study of CD8 T cells in Susac syndrome (dated by TCRdb to about 2019). Regarding the complete study: Of the Susac syndrome patients who were sequenced, five or six had clinically active disease and roughly eight were in clinical remission. At blood withdrawal, Susac syndrome patients were either therapy-naive, taking corticosteroids (in some cases with IVIg as well), or taking IVIg alone. The study used repertoire sequencing to test whether antigen drove CD8+ T cell activation and differentiation in Susac syndrome. The study at large found these results: The study acknowledged that relatively few individuals were included in the TCR sequencing and HLA analysis. The CD4+ T cell repertoire of patients with Susac syndrome showed no detectable clonal expansion.

This chain joins TRBV3-1 to TRBJ2-4; perhaps TRBD1 is the D gene, with 5 bases matching. This sequence originates from a human donor with Susac syndrome. Material: CD4+ T cells from PBMCs. The DNA is as follows: TGTGCCAGCAGCCACCCAGTGGGGCAGGCTGGAATTAAAAACATTCAGTACTTC. Translated, it gives CASSHPVGQAGIKNIQYF. Beyond the CDR3, the reference TRBV3-1 and TRBJ2-4 genes provide the residues; the full variable domain reads: DTAVSQTPKYLVTQMGNDKSIKCEQNLGHDTMYWYKQDSKKFLKIMFSYNNKELIINETVPNRFSPKSPDKAHLNLHINSLELGDSAVYFCASSHPVGQAGIKNIQYFGAGTRLSVL.